This T cell receptor beta chain was obtained from a study of lymphopenia after photon versus proton radiotherapy. The data were produced by immunoSEQ multiplex PCR, yet TCRdb's version contains in-frame clones alone and is incomplete. The table shows about 160,000 clones, with about 85% occurring only once. This CDR3 has 13 amino acids. With 4 bases removed from V and 0 bases from J, the gap between germline ends came to 6 bases. Germline V CDR1 and CDR2: WNHNN, SYGVQD (reference sequence). This clonotype was obtained from a man aged 45 to 65 with gastric cancer. The sequences come from peripheral blood, collected from a patient treated with photon-based radiotherapy. J is TRBJ2-5 and V is TRBV10-1; D may be TRBD1 (5 bases). The DNA for the CDR3 is TGCGCCAGCAGTGGACAGTACCAAGAGACCCAGTACTTC. This codes for CASSGQYQETQYF.